This T cell receptor beta chain was observed in a study of graft-versus-host responses after intestinal transplantation. Produced via immunoSEQ multiplex PCR; TCRdb's table is partial and in-frame only. The data show more than 95,000 clones, more than 75% seen once. Findings and limits, study-wide: The study associated peak circulating GvH clone levels with early post-transplant HvG declines.

The V gene lost 0 bases and the J gene lost 3 bases, with 4 bases spanning the gap. This CDR3 is built from 13 residues. Germline CDR1 LGHNA, CDR2 YNFKEQ. Notes on this clone: No antigen is known for it.

J is TRBJ2-3 and V is TRBV4-2; D remains unclear. Sequencing used unstimulated CD4+ T cells sorted from spleen or lymph node cells, obtained before intestinal transplant. This sequence originates from a human donor who received an intestinal transplant. CDR3 in amino acids: CASSQEGTDTQYF. The CDR3 DNA reads TGTGCCAGCAGCCAAGAGGGGACAGATACGCAGTATTTT.